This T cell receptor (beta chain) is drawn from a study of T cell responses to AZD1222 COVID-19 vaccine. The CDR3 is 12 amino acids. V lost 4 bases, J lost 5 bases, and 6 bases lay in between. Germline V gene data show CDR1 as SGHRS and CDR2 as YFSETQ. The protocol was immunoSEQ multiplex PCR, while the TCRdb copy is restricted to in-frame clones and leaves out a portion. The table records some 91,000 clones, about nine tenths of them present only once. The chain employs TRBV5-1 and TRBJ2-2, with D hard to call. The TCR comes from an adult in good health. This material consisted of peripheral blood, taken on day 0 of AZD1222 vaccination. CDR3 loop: CASSLKTGELFF. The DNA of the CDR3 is TGCGCCAGCAGCCTGAAAACCGGGGAGCTGTTTTTT.